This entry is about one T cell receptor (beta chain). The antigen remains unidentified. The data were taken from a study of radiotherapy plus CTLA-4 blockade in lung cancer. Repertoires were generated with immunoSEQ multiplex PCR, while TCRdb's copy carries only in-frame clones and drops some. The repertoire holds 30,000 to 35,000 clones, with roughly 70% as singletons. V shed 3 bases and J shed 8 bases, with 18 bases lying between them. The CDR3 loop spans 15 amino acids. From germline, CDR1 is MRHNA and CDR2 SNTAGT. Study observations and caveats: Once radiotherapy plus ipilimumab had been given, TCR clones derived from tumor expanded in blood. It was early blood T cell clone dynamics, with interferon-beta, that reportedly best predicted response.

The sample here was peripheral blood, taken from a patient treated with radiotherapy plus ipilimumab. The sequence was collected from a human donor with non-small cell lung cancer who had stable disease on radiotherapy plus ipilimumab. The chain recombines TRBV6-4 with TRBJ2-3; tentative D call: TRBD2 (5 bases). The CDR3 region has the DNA TGTGCCAGCAGTGAGGGAGCCCCCCATGGCGGTACGCAGTATTTT. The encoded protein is CASSEGAPHGGTQYF.